This T cell receptor (beta chain) stems from a study of tumor and adjacent non-tumor tissue in lung cancer. For the study at large: The cohort had 12 to 13 adenocarcinoma, a couple of squamous cell and 1 small cell patients. Samples averaged around 4 million productive TCRbeta reads each. Broader study findings: In normal lung, the top 100 clones were significantly more dominant than in tumor.

The CDR3 loop spans 16 amino acids. From germline, CDR1 is LGHNA and CDR2 YNFKEQ. No cell sorting was done before RNA was extracted from the tissue. Three rounds of nested PCR, following a modified ARM-PCR protocol, produced the TCRbeta library. TCRdb ran MiXCR on the multiplex PCR reads and lists one entry per CDR3 protein. This sample has more than 85,000 distinct CDR3 sequences; about 75% occur once, and the top ten carry around a third. As to this clonotype: Its specificity is unknown. An end of the junction does not agree with germline; a read error may underlie this.

Sequenced: lung tumor tissue. This sequence joins TRBV4-2 and TRBJ1-1; D is unresolved. This receptor was taken from a woman between 55 and 75 years old with non-small cell lung cancer. DNA of the CDR3: TGTGCCTGCAGCCAAGAAAGGAAGGGCTCCCTAAGGGAAGCTTTCTTT. Translation gives CACSQERKGSLREAFF.